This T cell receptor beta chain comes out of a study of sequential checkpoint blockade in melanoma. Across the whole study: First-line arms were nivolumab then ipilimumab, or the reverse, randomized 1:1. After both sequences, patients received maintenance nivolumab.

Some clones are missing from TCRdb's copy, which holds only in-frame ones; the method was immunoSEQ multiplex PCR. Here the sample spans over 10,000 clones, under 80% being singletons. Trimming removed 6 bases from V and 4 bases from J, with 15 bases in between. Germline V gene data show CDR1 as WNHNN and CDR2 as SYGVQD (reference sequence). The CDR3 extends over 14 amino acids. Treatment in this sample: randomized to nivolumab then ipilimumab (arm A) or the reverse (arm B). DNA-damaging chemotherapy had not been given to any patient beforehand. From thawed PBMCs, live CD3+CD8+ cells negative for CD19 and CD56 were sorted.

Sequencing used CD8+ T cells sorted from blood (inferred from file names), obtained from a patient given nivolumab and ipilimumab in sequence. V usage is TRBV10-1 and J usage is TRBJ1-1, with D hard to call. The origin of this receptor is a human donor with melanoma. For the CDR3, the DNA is TGCGCCAGCAGCCCGAGAGGGTTCGGCACTGAAGCTTTCTTT. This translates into CASSPRGFGTEAFF.